A single T cell receptor beta chain is shown here with its context. Its antigen is currently unknown. The record originates from a study of cytomegalovirus exposure and HLA in healthy donors. Primers included in the PCR were 60 Vbeta and 13 Jbeta primers. Sequencing was performed with immunoSEQ multiplex PCR; in TCRdb, only in-frame clones are kept and a portion is missing. The sample yields under 150,000 clones, around four fifths seen once. The germline gives CDR1 SGHTS, CDR2 YDEGEE. With V trimmed by 4 bases and J by 2 bases, 7 bases remained unmatched. CDR3 length: 17 residues. Study-level results: There were some V segments, including TRBV6-2 and TRBV6-3, excluded as indistinguishable. Researchers catalogued 160 or so TCR beta chains as cytomegalovirus-associated. Most TCR beta V segments were productive about 87% or about 30% of the time in an earlier analysis.

The source is a woman aged 40-49 years in good health and CMV-seropositive. The chain links TRBV5-8 to TRBJ2-5; TRBD2 agrees at 14 bases. Sequenced sample: PBMCs. The CDR3 here is CASSAGRLAGGQETQYF. For the CDR3, the DNA is TGTGCCAGCAGCGCTGGACGACTAGCGGGGGGGCAAGAGACCCAGTACTTC.